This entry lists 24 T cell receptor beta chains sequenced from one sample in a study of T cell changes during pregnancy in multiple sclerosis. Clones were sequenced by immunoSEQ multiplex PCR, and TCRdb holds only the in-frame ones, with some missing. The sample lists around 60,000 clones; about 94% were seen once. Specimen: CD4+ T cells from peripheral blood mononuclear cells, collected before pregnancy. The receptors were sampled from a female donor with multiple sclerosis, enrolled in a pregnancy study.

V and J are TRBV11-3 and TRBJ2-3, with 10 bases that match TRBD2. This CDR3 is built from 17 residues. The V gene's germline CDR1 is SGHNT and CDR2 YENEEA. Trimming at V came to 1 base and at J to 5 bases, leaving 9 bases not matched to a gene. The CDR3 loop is CASSLGTAGGPVDTQYF. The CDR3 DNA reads TGTGCCAGCAGCTTAGGGACAGCGGGAGGGCCAGTAGATACGCAGTATTTT.

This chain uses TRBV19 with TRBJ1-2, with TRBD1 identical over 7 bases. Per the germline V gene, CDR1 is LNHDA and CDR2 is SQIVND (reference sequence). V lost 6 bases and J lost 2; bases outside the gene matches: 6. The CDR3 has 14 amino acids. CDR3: CASRTGQINYGYTF. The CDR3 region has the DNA TGTGCCAGTAGAACGGGACAGATAAACTATGGCTACACCTTC.

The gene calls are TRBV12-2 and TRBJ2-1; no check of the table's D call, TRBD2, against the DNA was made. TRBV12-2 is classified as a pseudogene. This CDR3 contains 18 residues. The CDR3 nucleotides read TGTGCAAGTCGCTTAGATCTACTGGGCGGGAGGTCCTACAATGAGCAGTTCTTC. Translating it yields CASRLDLLGGRSYNEQFF.

This chain's CDR3 is CASSVAPGSDNEQFF. CDR3 nucleotide sequence: TGTGCCAGCAGCGTAGCCCCCGGGAGTGATAATGAGCAGTTCTTC. The chain couples TRBV9 to TRBJ2-1; D perhaps matches TRBD2 (6 bases). The CDR3 length is 15 residues. The germline gives CDR1 SGDLS, CDR2 YYNGEE. V was shortened by 0 bases and J by 7 bases, with 14 bases between the two germline ends.

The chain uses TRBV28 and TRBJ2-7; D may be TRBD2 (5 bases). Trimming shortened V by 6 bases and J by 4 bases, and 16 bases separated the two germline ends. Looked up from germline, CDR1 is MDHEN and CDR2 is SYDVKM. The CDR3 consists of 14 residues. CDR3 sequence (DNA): TGTGCCAGCAGCACCGAGGGCATCGCATACGAGCAGTACTTC. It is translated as CASSTEGIAYEQYF.

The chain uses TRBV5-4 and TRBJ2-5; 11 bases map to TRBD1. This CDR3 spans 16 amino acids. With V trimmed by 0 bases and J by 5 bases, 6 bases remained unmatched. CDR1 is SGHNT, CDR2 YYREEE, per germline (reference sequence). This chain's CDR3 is CASSLARDRGLETQYF. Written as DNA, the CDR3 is TGTGCCAGCAGCTTGGCCCGGGACAGGGGGTTGGAGACCCAGTACTTC.

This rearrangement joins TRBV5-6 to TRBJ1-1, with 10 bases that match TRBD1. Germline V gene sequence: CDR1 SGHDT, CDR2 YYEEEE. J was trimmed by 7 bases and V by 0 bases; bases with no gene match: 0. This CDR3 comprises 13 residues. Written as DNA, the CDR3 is TGTGCCAGCAGCTTGGGGACAGGGGGTGAAGCTTTCTTT. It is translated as CASSLGTGGEAFF.

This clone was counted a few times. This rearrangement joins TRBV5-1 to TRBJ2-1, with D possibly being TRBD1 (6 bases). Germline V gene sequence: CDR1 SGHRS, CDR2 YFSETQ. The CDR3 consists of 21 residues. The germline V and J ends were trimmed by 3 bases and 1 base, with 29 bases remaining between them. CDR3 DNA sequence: TGCGCCAGCAGCTCCGACGCCTCGACAGGAGGCCTCACTAGGTCCTACAATGAGCAGTTCTTC. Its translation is CASSSDASTGGLTRSYNEQFF.

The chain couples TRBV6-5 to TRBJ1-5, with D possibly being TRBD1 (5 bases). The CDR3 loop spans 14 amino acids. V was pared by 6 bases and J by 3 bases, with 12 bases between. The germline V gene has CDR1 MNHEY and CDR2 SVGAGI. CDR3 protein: CASRLPGLNQPQHF. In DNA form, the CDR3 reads TGTGCCAGCAGACTACCGGGACTCAATCAGCCCCAGCATTTT.

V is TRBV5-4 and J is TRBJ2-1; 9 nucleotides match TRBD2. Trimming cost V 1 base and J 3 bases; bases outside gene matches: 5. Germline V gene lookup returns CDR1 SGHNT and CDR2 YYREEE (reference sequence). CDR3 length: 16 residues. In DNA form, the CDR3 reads TGTGCCAGCAGCTTGAAAACTAGCGGGTTCTACAATGAGCAGTTCTTC. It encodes CASSLKTSGFYNEQFF.

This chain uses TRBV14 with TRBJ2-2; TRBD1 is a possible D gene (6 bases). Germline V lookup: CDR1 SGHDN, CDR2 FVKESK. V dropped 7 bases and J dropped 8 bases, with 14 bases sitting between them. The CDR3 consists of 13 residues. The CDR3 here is CASTATGSGELFF. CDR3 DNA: TGTGCCAGCACCGCTACAGGGAGTGGGGAGCTGTTTTTT.

In nucleotides, the CDR3 is TGTGCCAGCTATCTGACTTTGGGGGCGCAATGCACCTTC. This codes for CASYLTLGAQCTF. The chain links TRBV7-2 to TRBJ1-2; the D gene is possibly TRBD1 (6 bases). CDR1 and CDR2 (germline): SGHTA, FQGNSA. Trimming stripped 8 bases from V and 13 bases from J, with 23 bases between. This CDR3 is built from 13 residues.

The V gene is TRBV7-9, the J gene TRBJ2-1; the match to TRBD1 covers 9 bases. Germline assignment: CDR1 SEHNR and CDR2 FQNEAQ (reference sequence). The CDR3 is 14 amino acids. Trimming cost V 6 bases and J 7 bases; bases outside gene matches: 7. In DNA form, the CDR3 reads TGTGCCAGCAGACCAGGGACAGGGAGGAATGAGCAGTTCTTC. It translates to CASRPGTGRNEQFF.

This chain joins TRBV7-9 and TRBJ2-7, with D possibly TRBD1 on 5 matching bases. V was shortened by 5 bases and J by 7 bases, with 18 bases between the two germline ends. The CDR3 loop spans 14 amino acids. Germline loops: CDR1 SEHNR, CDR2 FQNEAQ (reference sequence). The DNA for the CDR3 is TGTGCCAGCAGCCCTGGGGCACGCCGTGAAGAGCAGTACTTC. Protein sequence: CASSPGARREEQYF.

CDR3: CASKTSGRATDTQYF. In DNA, the CDR3 is TGTGCCAGCAAGACTAGCGGGAGGGCCACAGATACGCAGTATTTT. The chain uses TRBV5-4 and TRBJ2-3, with 14 positions matching TRBD2. The germline gives CDR1 SGHNT, CDR2 YYREEE (reference sequence). The CDR3 is 15 residues long. With V trimmed by 6 bases and J by 2 bases, 2 bases remained unmatched.

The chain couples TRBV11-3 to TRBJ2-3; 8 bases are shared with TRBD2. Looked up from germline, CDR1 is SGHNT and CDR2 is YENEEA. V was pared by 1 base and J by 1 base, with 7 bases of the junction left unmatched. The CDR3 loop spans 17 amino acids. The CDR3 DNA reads TGTGCCAGCAGCTTAGTCGGGAAGACTAGCGGCACAGATACGCAGTATTTT. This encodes CASSLVGKTSGTDTQYF.

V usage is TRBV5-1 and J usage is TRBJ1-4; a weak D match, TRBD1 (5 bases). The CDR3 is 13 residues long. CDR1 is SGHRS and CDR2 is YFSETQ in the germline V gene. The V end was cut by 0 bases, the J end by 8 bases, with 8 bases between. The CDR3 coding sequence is TGCGCCAGCAGCTTGGGGGGCGACGAAAAACTGTTTTTT. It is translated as CASSLGGDEKLFF.

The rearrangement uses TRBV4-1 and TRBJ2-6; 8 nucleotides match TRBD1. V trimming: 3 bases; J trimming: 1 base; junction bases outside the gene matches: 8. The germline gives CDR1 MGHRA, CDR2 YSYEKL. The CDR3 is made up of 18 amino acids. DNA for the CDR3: TGCGCCAGCAGCCAGCCGGGACAGGTACATTCTGGGGCCAACGTCCTGACTTTC. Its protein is CASSQPGQVHSGANVLTF.

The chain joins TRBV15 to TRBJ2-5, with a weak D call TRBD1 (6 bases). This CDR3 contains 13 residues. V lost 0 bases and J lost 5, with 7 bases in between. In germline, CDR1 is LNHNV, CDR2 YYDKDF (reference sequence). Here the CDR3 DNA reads TGTGCCACCAGCAGAGACCAGGGGGAGACCCAGTACTTC. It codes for CATSRDQGETQYF.

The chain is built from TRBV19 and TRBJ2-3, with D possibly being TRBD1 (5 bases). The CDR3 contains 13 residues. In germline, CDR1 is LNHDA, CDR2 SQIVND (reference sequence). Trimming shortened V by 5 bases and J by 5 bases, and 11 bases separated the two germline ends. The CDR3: CASSFGAGDTQYF. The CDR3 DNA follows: TGTGCCAGTAGTTTTGGGGCTGGAGATACGCAGTATTTT.

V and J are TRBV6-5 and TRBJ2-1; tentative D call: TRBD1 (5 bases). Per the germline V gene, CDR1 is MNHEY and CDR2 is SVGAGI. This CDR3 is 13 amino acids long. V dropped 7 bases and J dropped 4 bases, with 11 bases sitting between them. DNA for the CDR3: TGTGCCAGCAATAGCAGGGCTTACAATGAGCAGTTCTTC. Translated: CASNSRAYNEQFF.

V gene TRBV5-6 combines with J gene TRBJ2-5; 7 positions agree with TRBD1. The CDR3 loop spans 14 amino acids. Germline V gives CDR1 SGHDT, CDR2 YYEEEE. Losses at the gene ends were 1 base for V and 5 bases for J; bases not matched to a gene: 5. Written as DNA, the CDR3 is TGTGCCAGCAGCTTGACAGGGGTGGGCGAGACCCAGTACTTC. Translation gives CASSLTGVGETQYF. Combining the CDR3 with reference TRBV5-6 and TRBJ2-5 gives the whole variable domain DAGVTQSPTHLIKTRGQQVTLRCSPKSGHDTVSWYQQALGQGPQFIFQYYEEEERQRGNFPDRFSGHQFPNYSSELNVNALLLGDSALYLCASSLTGVGETQYFGPGTRLLVL.

CDR3 bases: TGTGCCAGCAGCTTGATCAATACGGGAGACTTAGAGACCCAGTACTTC. It yields the protein CASSLINTGDLETQYF. V usage is TRBV5-4 and J usage is TRBJ2-5; TRBD2 is a possible D gene (6 bases). This CDR3 is built from 16 residues. With 1 base removed from V and 4 bases from J, the gap between germline ends came to 17 bases. The germline gives CDR1 SGHNT, CDR2 YYREEE (reference sequence).

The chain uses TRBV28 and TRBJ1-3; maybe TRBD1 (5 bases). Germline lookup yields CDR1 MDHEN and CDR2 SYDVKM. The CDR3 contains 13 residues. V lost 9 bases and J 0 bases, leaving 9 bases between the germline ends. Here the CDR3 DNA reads TGTGCCAGTACAGGACGCTCTGGAAACACCATATATTTT. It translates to CASTGRSGNTIYF.